This is a list of T cell receptor beta chains from one sample in a study of blood T cell repertoires in COVID-19. Assay: immunoSEQ multiplex PCR; the TCRdb copy retains only in-frame clones and omits some. The sample has 410,000 or so clones, 89% seen once. Sequencing was done on a sample of peripheral blood. Every receptor here comes from a woman aged 40 to 50 with COVID-19, enrolled during active disease. Both conserved end residues are part of each CDR3. The order of the fields is V gene, J gene, CDR3 length, clone size, D gene, CDR3 protein, CDR3 DNA. A D gene is named only where the DNA matches it firmly. Not every row has a clone size; where given, it reads once, few, many or a size class.

TRBV5-1,TRBJ1-4,14,-,-,CASSSGDFIEKLFF,TGCGCCAGCAGCTCGGGGGATTTTATTGAAAAACTGTTTTTT
TRBV5-1,TRBJ2-1,14,-,-,CASSFRDTYNEQFF,TGCGCCAGCAGCTTTAGGGACACCTACAATGAGCAGTTCTTC
TRBV4-2,TRBJ2-7,15,-,TRBD2,CASSSRPSGSYEQYF,TGTGCCAGCAGCTCAAGACCTAGCGGGAGCTACGAGCAGTACTTC
TRBV7-2,TRBJ1-4,15,-,TRBD1,CASSLDRGKNEKLFF,TGTGCCAGCAGCCTTGACAGGGGAAAAAATGAAAAACTGTTTTTT
TRBV28,TRBJ1-1,14,-,-,CASSSWGGNTEAFF,TGTGCCAGCAGTTCCTGGGGGGGGAACACTGAAGCTTTCTTT
TRBV27,TRBJ1-6,19,-,-,CASTKKIAGAAWDNSPLHF,TGTGCCAGCACCAAAAAAATCGCTGGGGCAGCATGGGATAATTCACCCCTCCACTTT
TRBV27,TRBJ2-5,14,-,TRBD1,CASSLYGRGETQYF,TGTGCCAGCAGTTTATACGGCAGGGGGGAGACCCAGTACTTC
TRBV10-3,TRBJ1-2,17,-,TRBD1,CAISESTDRYPPSGYTF,TGTGCCATCAGTGAGTCGACGGACAGGTACCCACCAAGTGGCTACACCTTC
TRBV6-5,TRBJ2-7,14,few,-,CASSYSRINQEQYF,TGTGCCAGCAGTTACTCCAGGATTAACCAGGAGCAGTACTTC
TRBV19,TRBJ2-1,15,-,TRBD2,CASTTTSGSFYEQFF,TGTGCCAGTACCACGACTAGCGGGAGTTTCTATGAGCAGTTCTTC
TRBV7-3,TRBJ1-3,17,-,TRBD1,CASSFGGQASSGNTIYF,TGTGCCAGCAGCTTCGGGGGACAGGCGAGCTCTGGAAACACCATATATTTT
TRBV11-2,TRBJ2-4,18,once,-,CASSLDLWGRRAKNIQYF,TGTGCCAGCAGCTTAGATCTGTGGGGGCGTCGGGCCAAAAACATTCAGTACTTC
TRBV6-6,TRBJ1-1,13,-,-,CASNLDKNTEAFF,TGTGCCAGCAACTTGGACAAGAACACTGAAGCTTTCTTT
TRBV10-3,TRBJ2-1,14,-,TRBD2,CAIRTSGGRDEQFF,TGTGCCATCAGGACTAGCGGGGGGCGTGATGAGCAGTTCTTC
TRBV12-3/TRBV12-4,TRBJ1-2,13,-,-,CASSLGQYYGYTF,TGTGCCAGCAGTTTAGGGCAGTACTATGGCTACACCTTC
TRBV7-3,TRBJ2-1,13,-,-,CASSASPEKEQFF,TGTGCCAGCAGCGCCTCTCCGGAGAAGGAGCAGTTCTTC
TRBV19,TRBJ2-3,18,-,TRBD2,CASSIRLAGVSSTDTQYF,TGTGCCAGTAGTATTCGTCTAGCGGGAGTCTCAAGCACAGATACGCAGTATTTT
TRBV20-1,TRBJ1-2,14,-,TRBD1,CSASKTGGDYGYTF,TGCAGTGCTAGTAAGACAGGGGGCGACTATGGCTACACCTTC
TRBV5-8,TRBJ1-2,16,-,-,CASIYSPLLREVGYTF,TGTGCCAGCATCTATAGCCCCTTACTCAGGGAGGTGGGCTACACCTTC
TRBV18,TRBJ1-1,13,-,TRBD1,CASSRDRGEQAFF,TGTGCCAGCTCCCGGGACAGGGGGGAACAAGCTTTCTTT
TRBV10-3,TRBJ2-1,17,-,TRBD2,CAISALAGGISYNEQFF,TGTGCCATCAGTGCACTAGCGGGGGGGATCTCCTACAATGAGCAGTTCTTC
TRBV28,TRBJ1-4,14,-,-,CASSPGVVNEKLFF,TGTGCCAGCAGTCCAGGGGTGGTTAATGAAAAACTGTTTTTT
TRBV21-1,TRBJ1-2,15,-,-,CASSNKGQVEVVYTF,TGTGCCAGCAGCAATAAAGGACAGGTGGAAGTCGTCTACACCTTC
TRBV7-3,TRBJ2-1,15,-,-,CASSLGPGVYNEQFF,TGTGCCAGCAGCTTAGGTCCCGGGGTCTACAATGAGCAGTTCTTC
TRBV7-9,TRBJ2-3,15,-,-,CASKPPGISTDTQYF,TGTGCCAGCAAACCCCCGGGGATTAGCACAGATACGCAGTATTTT
TRBV28,TRBJ2-5,15,-,-,CASSLRGAAVETQYF,TGTGCCAGCAGTTTACGAGGAGCGGCAGTAGAGACCCAGTACTTC
TRBV11-3,TRBJ1-1,13,-,TRBD1,CASSFDREDEAFF,TGTGCCAGCAGCTTTGACAGGGAGGATGAAGCTTTCTTT
TRBV30,TRBJ1-5,13,-,-,CAWSEGGNQPQHF,TGTGCCTGGAGCGAGGGGGGGAATCAGCCCCAGCATTTT
TRBV18,TRBJ1-1,14,-,-,CASSPPAGGPEAFF,TGTGCCAGCTCACCACCCGCGGGGGGGCCCGAAGCTTTCTTT
TRBV6-4,TRBJ1-1,13,few,-,CASRTGMGTEAFF,TGTGCCAGCAGAACCGGGATGGGGACTGAAGCTTTCTTT
TRBV13,TRBJ2-7,15,-,TRBD2,CASRLTGRGGYEQYF,TGTGCCAGCAGACTCACAGGGCGGGGGGGCTACGAGCAGTACTTC
TRBV7-9,TRBJ2-2,15,-,TRBD1,CASSSTGGNTGELFF,TGTGCCAGCAGCTCGACAGGGGGCAACACCGGGGAGCTGTTTTTT
TRBV18,TRBJ1-1,12,-,TRBD1,CASSPRDREDFF,TGTGCCAGCTCACCGAGGGACAGGGAGGATTTCTTT
TRBV2,TRBJ1-6,16,-,TRBD1,CASSELARGHNSPLHF,TGTGCCAGCAGTGAGCTGGCGAGGGGGCATAATTCACCCCTCCACTTT
TRBV2,TRBJ1-4,14,-,-,CASSDRTVGEKLFF,TGTGCCAGCAGTGACCGGACAGTCGGGGAAAAACTGTTTTTT
TRBV6-2/TRBV6-3,TRBJ2-7,15,-,-,CASSLDGGASYEQYF,TGTGCCAGCAGTCTCGACGGCGGGGCCTCCTACGAGCAGTACTTC
TRBV12-3/TRBV12-4,TRBJ1-5,13,-,-,CASSLRLDQPQHF,TGTGCCAGCAGTTTAAGACTTGATCAGCCCCAGCATTTT
TRBV6-5,TRBJ2-7,13,-,-,CASRSPRTYEQYF,TGTGCCAGCAGAAGCCCCCGGACATATGAGCAGTACTTC
TRBV6-2/TRBV6-3,TRBJ2-2,17,-,TRBD2,CASSRLAGAGSTGELFF,TGTGCCAGCAGTCGGCTAGCGGGTGCGGGGAGCACCGGGGAGCTGTTTTTT
TRBV7-6,TRBJ2-1,15,once,TRBD1,CASSLLQGGNNEQFF,TGTGCCAGCAGCTTACTACAGGGGGGCAACAATGAGCAGTTCTTC